The rows below give T cell receptor beta chains drawn from one sample of a study of shared clonotypes between healthy human individuals. Some clones are missing from TCRdb's copy, which holds only in-frame ones; the method was immunoSEQ multiplex PCR. The sample includes around 620,000 clones, about 95% seen only once; the top ten take around 0.12%. The specimen sequenced was naive CD8+ T cells sorted from blood. These receptors originate from a woman younger than 45 in good health. Each CDR3 is given with its conserved first and last residue. The D gene is left open where the match is weak. Rows give clone size only sometimes, using once, few, many, or a class for an expanded clone.

CDR3 DNA	CDR3 protein	V gene	J gene	D gene	clone size
TGTGCCAGCAGTGGGACAGGGGGCAATGAGCAGTTCTTC	CASSGTGGNEQFF	TRBV27	TRBJ2-1	TRBD1	few
TGTGCCAGCAGTCTGAGGGAAGGTTCGGGCGAGCAGTACTTC	CASSLREGSGEQYF	TRBV27	TRBJ2-7	NA	NA
TGTGCCAGCAGTTTAATAGCGGGAGATCTCTCAGATACGCAGTATTTT	CASSLIAGDLSDTQYF	TRBV27	TRBJ2-3	TRBD2	NA
TGTGCCAGCAGTATAGGACTAGCGACAAACTTGGGAGAGCAGTACTTC	CASSIGLATNLGEQYF	TRBV27	TRBJ2-7	TRBD2	NA
TGTGCCAGCAGTGAAGGCCCGGGGCGGCAAGACAGGGAGGGCTACACCTTC	CASSEGPGRQDREGYTF	TRBV28	TRBJ1-2	TRBD1	NA
TGCAGCGTTGTGAGGGACCTCGAGGATCCCTACTACGAGCAGTACTTC	CSVVRDLEDPYYEQYF	TRBV29-1	TRBJ2-7	NA	NA
TGTGCCAGCAGCTCGGATGCCTACGAGCAGTACTTC	CASSSDAYEQYF	TRBV11-1	TRBJ2-7	NA	NA
TGTGCCAGCAGTCAAAGAACCGGGACAGAAGAGACCCAGTACTTC	CASSQRTGTEETQYF	TRBV28	TRBJ2-5	TRBD1	NA
TGTGCCAGCAGTAGGCAGGGAGTTGGGGCTTTCTTT	CASSRQGVGAFF	TRBV28	TRBJ1-1	NA	NA
TGTGCCAGCAGCCCGGGGGACAGCACCTACGAGCAGTACTTC	CASSPGDSTYEQYF	TRBV5-6	TRBJ2-7	NA	once
TGTGCCAGCAGTGAAGGGCTAGCGGGCTCTAATGAGCAGTTCTTC	CASSEGLAGSNEQFF	TRBV2	TRBJ2-1	TRBD2	NA
TGTGCCAGCAGTTACAGCACCGGGGAGCTGTTTTTT	CASSYSTGELFF	TRBV6-6	TRBJ2-2	NA	NA
TGTGCCAGCAGCTTAGATTGGAATAATTCACCCCTCCACTTT	CASSLDWNNSPLHF	TRBV7-3	TRBJ1-6	NA	NA
TGTGCCAGCAGCCCCCCTGGGGCAGGGGAAGAGACCCAGTACTTC	CASSPPGAGEETQYF	TRBV11-2	TRBJ2-5	NA	NA
TGTGCCAGCAGCTTCGGGACTAACTACAATGAGCAGTTCTTC	CASSFGTNYNEQFF	TRBV7-9	TRBJ2-1	TRBD2	NA
TGTGCCAGCAGCCCGCTGCCCCCCACAGAATCCTATGGCTACACCTTC	CASSPLPPTESYGYTF	TRBV7-2	TRBJ1-2	NA	NA
TGTGCCAGCAGCTTAGGGGTTGGGCGGAGACCCTACTACGAGCAGTACTTC	CASSLGVGRRPYYEQYF	TRBV7-9	TRBJ2-7	NA	NA
TGTGCCAGCAGCTTTCGAGCGGGAGGGCCGGAATCCGGGGAGCTGTTTTTT	CASSFRAGGPESGELFF	TRBV13	TRBJ2-2	TRBD2	NA
TGTGCCAGCAGTTTATGGGATCCGAAATACGAGCAGTACTTC	CASSLWDPKYEQYF	TRBV28	TRBJ2-7	NA	NA
TGTGCCAGTAGTGATGGACTAGCGGGAGTCTCAGATACGCAGTATTTT	CASSDGLAGVSDTQYF	TRBV19	TRBJ2-3	TRBD2	once
TGTGCCAGCAGCCGCTACACAGCCGATGAGACCCAGTACTTC	CASSRYTADETQYF	TRBV13	TRBJ2-5	NA	NA
TGTGCCAGCAGCTTACAGTTTACGGCAGGGGAAGAAAAACTGTTTTTT	CASSLQFTAGEEKLFF	TRBV7-9	TRBJ1-4	NA	NA
TGTGCCAGCAGTTTGATAGTTGGGGGGGTGGAGACCCAGTACTTC	CASSLIVGGVETQYF	TRBV27	TRBJ2-5	TRBD2	NA
TGTGCCAGTAGTGTAAGGGACGGCATCCAAGAGACCCAGTACTTC	CASSVRDGIQETQYF	TRBV19	TRBJ2-5	NA	NA
TGCGCCAGCAGCCAAGGGACCTCCTACGAGCAGTACTTC	CASSQGTSYEQYF	TRBV4-1	TRBJ2-7	NA	NA
TGTGCCAGCAGCGTGGGCGGGCCCGGCTACGAGCAGTACTTC	CASSVGGPGYEQYF	TRBV9	TRBJ2-7	NA	NA
TGTGCCAGCAGCTACACCGGGACGGTGAACACTGAAGCTTTCTTT	CASSYTGTVNTEAFF	TRBV5-8	TRBJ1-1	NA	NA
TGTGCCAGCAGTTTTGGCAGGGGCGGTGAAGCTTTCTTT	CASSFGRGGEAFF	TRBV27	TRBJ1-1	NA	NA
TGTGCCACCAGCAGAGGAGTCCTTGGAGCTGAAGCTTTCTTT	CATSRGVLGAEAFF	TRBV15	TRBJ1-1	NA	once
TGTGCCAGTAACCCCGGGACACGCACTGAAGCTTTCTTT	CASNPGTRTEAFF	TRBV19	TRBJ1-1	NA	NA
TGCGCCAGCAGCGCCGGTGGAGGAGTAAACGAGCAGTACTTC	CASSAGGGVNEQYF	TRBV10-2	TRBJ2-7	NA	NA
TGTGCCAGCAGCTTAGAACGCCAGCCCCAGCATTTT	CASSLERQPQHF	TRBV7-9	TRBJ1-5	NA	NA
TGTGCCAGCAGCTTGGGGGGTTTCACTGAAGCTTTCTTT	CASSLGGFTEAFF	TRBV5-4	TRBJ1-1	NA	once
TGTGCCAGCAGCGGGGGACAGAACTATGGCTACACCTTC	CASSGGQNYGYTF	TRBV9	TRBJ1-2	TRBD1	NA
TGTGCCAGCAGCTTAGCCGGCTCCTACGAGCAGTACTTC	CASSLAGSYEQYF	TRBV11-1	TRBJ2-7	NA	NA
TGTGCGGGGACTAGCGCCACCGGGGAGCTGTTTTTT	CAGTSATGELFF	TRBV6-1	TRBJ2-2	TRBD2	NA
TGTGCCAGCAGCTATAATCAGAACAGGCTTACTGAAGCTTTCTTT	CASSYNQNRLTEAFF	TRBV7-2	TRBJ1-1	NA	NA
TGTGCCAGCAGTTACCTAGGGGGACCGATTAACTATGGCTACACCTTC	CASSYLGGPINYGYTF	TRBV6-5	TRBJ1-2	NA	NA
TGTGCCAGCAGTTACTCGGCGGGAGTCAGCACCTACGAGCAGTACTTC	CASSYSAGVSTYEQYF	TRBV6-5	TRBJ2-7	TRBD2	NA
TGTGCCAGCAGCTTAGGGTCAGGGGGTTCCTACGAGCAGTACTTC	CASSLGSGGSYEQYF	TRBV11-2	TRBJ2-7	TRBD1	NA
TGTGCCAGCAGCATCCGGTCCCAGAGGACGCAGGGCTACACCTTC	CASSIRSQRTQGYTF	TRBV13	TRBJ1-2	NA	NA
TGTGCCAGCAGAAGTACCGGGGAGCTGTTTTTT	CASRSTGELFF	TRBV6-6	TRBJ2-2	NA	NA
TGTGCCAGCAGCTCAACGGAAAATAGCAATCAGCCCCAGCATTTT	CASSSTENSNQPQHF	TRBV7-9	TRBJ1-5	NA	NA
TGTGCCAGCAGCTGGGGCCACGGCATCTCCTACGAGCAGTACTTC	CASSWGHGISYEQYF	TRBV13	TRBJ2-7	NA	NA
TGTGCCAGCAGTTTCGGGGCAGAGGCCTACGAGCAGTACTTC	CASSFGAEAYEQYF	TRBV27	TRBJ2-7	NA	NA
TGCAGCCCGGTCGCAGGGACAGGGAATGAGAATGAGCAGTTCTTC	CSPVAGTGNENEQFF	TRBV29-1	TRBJ2-1	TRBD1	NA